This paragraph covers one T cell receptor (beta chain) sequence. The junction does not match germline at one end; this may be a read error. This entry comes from a study of sequential checkpoint blockade in melanoma. In the study overall: Patients were randomized 1:1 to nivolumab-then-ipilimumab or ipilimumab-then-nivolumab first-line. Maintenance nivolumab came after either treatment sequence.

The treatment: randomized to nivolumab then ipilimumab (arm A) or the reverse (arm B). DNA-damaging chemotherapy had not been given to any patient beforehand. Live CD3+CD8+ CD19− CD56− cells were sorted from PBMCs. Only in-frame clones appear in the TCRdb table, and some are missing; sequencing was by immunoSEQ multiplex PCR. Of some 17,000 clones in the sample, roughly 80% were seen once. The TCR originated in a human donor with melanoma. The specimen comprised CD8+ T cells sorted from blood (inferred from file names), sampled from a patient given nivolumab and ipilimumab in sequence.

CDR3 region: CASSLADRSSYNEQFF. CDR3 bases: TGTGCTAGCAGCTTAGCCGACAGAAGCTCCTACAATGAGCAGTTCTTC. This sequence joins TRBV7-7 and TRBJ2-1, with TRBD1 as a possible D gene (5 bases). This CDR3 is built from 16 residues. Germline CDR1 reads SSHAT; CDR2 reads FNYEAQ (reference sequence).